Below, 5 T cell receptor beta chains from the same sample are listed, as sequenced in a study of blood T cell repertoires in COVID-19. Generated by immunoSEQ multiplex PCR, the TCRdb table keeps only in-frame clones and is missing some. The table has 3,400 or so clones, roughly 80% seen once. Sequencing was done on a sample of peripheral blood. The origin of the receptors is a human donor in a cohort sampled during active COVID-19.

CDR3 sequence reads: CASSDRVASYEQYF. CDR3 sequence (DNA): TGTGCCAGCAGTGACAGGGTAGCATCCTACGAGCAGTACTTC. This rearrangement joins TRBV6-1 to TRBJ2-7, with D tentatively TRBD1 (5 bases). Germline CDR1 and CDR2: MNHNS and SASEGT. Trimming removed 3 bases at V and 1 base at J, with 10 bases between. The CDR3 covers 14 residues.

This clone qualifies as large. The chain joins TRBV5-1 to TRBJ1-1; no clear D gene. The CDR3 is made up of 13 amino acids. Germline assignment: CDR1 SGHRS and CDR2 YFSETQ. The V gene lost 0 bases and the J gene lost 7 bases, with 10 bases spanning the gap. CDR3 DNA: TGCGCCAGCAGCTTGGCCCCCGGGATTGAAGCTTTCTTT. Translated: CASSLAPGIEAFF.

This clone was counted between two and nine times. The chain employs TRBV21-1 and TRBJ2-1; the DNA was not used to check the table's D call, TRBD2. TRBV21-1 is a recognized pseudogene. This CDR3 spans 16 amino acids. The CDR3 DNA reads as TGTGCCACACATATTCTTAGCGGGGGTCCCTACAATGAGCAGTTCTTC. The encoded protein is CATHILSGGPYNEQFF.

V and J are TRBV10-3 and TRBJ1-2, with 7 bases aligning to TRBD1. This CDR3 is 14 amino acids long. Germline CDR1 is ENHRY and CDR2 is SYGVKD. Losses at the gene ends were 6 bases for V and 5 bases for J; bases not matched to a gene: 9. The CDR3 loop is CAIRQGKSIYGYTF. CDR3 DNA sequence: TGTGCCATCAGACAGGGGAAGAGCATTTATGGCTACACCTTC.

The chain joins TRBV28 to TRBJ1-5; maybe TRBD1 (5 bases). V was shortened by 3 bases and J by 8 bases, with 11 bases between the two germline ends. Per the germline V gene, CDR1 is MDHEN and CDR2 is SYDVKM. The CDR3 spans 13 residues. CDR3 loop: CASSFGGWEPQHF. The DNA for the CDR3 is TGTGCCAGCAGTTTCGGGGGGTGGGAGCCCCAGCATTTT.